Below, 20 T cell receptor beta chains from the same sample are listed, as sequenced in a study of blood T cell repertoires in COVID-19. The data were produced by immunoSEQ multiplex PCR, yet TCRdb's version contains in-frame clones alone and is incomplete. Of around 140,000 clones listed, about 81% are singletons. Source material: peripheral blood. All receptors derive from a woman aged 80 or over with acute or convalescent COVID-19.

The J gene is TRBJ1-5, the V gene TRBV2; the match to TRBD1 covers 9 bases. V gave up 4 bases and J gave up 4 bases; unmatched junction bases: 5. CDR1 is SNHLY and CDR2 is FYNNEI in the germline V gene. The CDR3 runs to 15 residues. CDR3 residues: CASSVFGQGNQPQHF. DNA for the CDR3: TGTGCCAGCAGTGTATTCGGACAGGGGAATCAGCCCCAGCATTTT.

The CDR3 loop is CASSEGGRTDTQYF. CDR3 DNA sequence: TGTGCCAGCAGTGAAGGCGGTAGGACAGATACGCAGTATTTT. The gene calls are TRBV6-1 and TRBJ2-3; D ambiguous. From germline, CDR1 is MNHNS and CDR2 SASEGT. The CDR3 sequence is 14 residues long. Trimming took off 1 base at V and 3 bases at J, with 8 bases between the two ends.

V gene TRBV7-2 combines with J gene TRBJ2-1; D is unclear. Per germline, CDR1 SGHTA and CDR2 FQGNSA. V was clipped by 5 bases and J by 3 bases, with 8 bases between them. This CDR3 spans 13 amino acids. CDR3 sequence reads: CASSPPGYNEQFF. CDR3 DNA sequence: TGTGCCAGCAGCCCACCGGGCTACAATGAGCAGTTCTTC. The whole variable domain, filled in from reference TRBV7-2 and TRBJ2-1, reads GAGVSQSPSNKVTEKGKDVELRCDPISGHTALYWYRQSLGQGLEFLIYFQGNSAPDKSGLPSDRFSAERTGGSVSTLTIQRTQQEDSAVYLCASSPPGYNEQFFGPGTRLTVL.

The chain combines TRBV10-1 with TRBJ2-3, with D possibly TRBD1 on 5 matching bases. From germline, CDR1 is WNHNN and CDR2 SYGVQD (reference sequence). V was clipped by 5 bases and J by 12 bases, with 15 bases between them. This CDR3 is 12 amino acids long. The CDR3 protein is CASSTSREIQYF. CDR3 DNA sequence: TGCGCCAGCAGTACCAGCAGGGAAATCCAGTATTTT.

The chain combines TRBV7-2 with TRBJ2-5, with D possibly matching TRBD1 (8 bases). There are 13 residues in the CDR3. Germline V lookup: CDR1 SGHTA, CDR2 FQGNSA. The germline V and J ends were trimmed by 3 bases and 9 bases, with 14 bases remaining between them. CDR3 sequence reads: CASSLATGGAQYF. CDR3 bases: TGTGCCAGCAGCTTGGCTACAGGGGGGGCCCAGTACTTC.

CDR3 residues: CASSFQGGAEAFF. The CDR3 DNA is TGTGCCAGCAGCTTCCAGGGGGGAGCTGAAGCTTTCTTT. The chain links TRBV7-2 to TRBJ1-1, with 7 bases identical to TRBD1. Germline CDR1 reads SGHTA; CDR2 reads FQGNSA. The CDR3 is made up of 13 amino acids. V was pared by 3 bases and J by 6 bases, with 4 bases of the junction left unmatched. Complete variable domain (other parts from reference TRBV7-2 and TRBJ1-1): GAGVSQSPSNKVTEKGKDVELRCDPISGHTALYWYRQSLGQGLEFLIYFQGNSAPDKSGLPSDRFSAERTGGSVSTLTIQRTQQEDSAVYLCASSFQGGAEAFFGQGTRLTVV.

V gene TRBV19 combines with J gene TRBJ1-1; TRBD1 agrees at 8 bases. The CDR3 length is 14 residues. Germline V lookup: CDR1 LNHDA, CDR2 SQIVND (reference sequence). J lost 1 base, V lost 5 bases, and 3 bases had no gene match. Here the CDR3 reads CASSWGTGNTEAFF. Here the CDR3 DNA reads TGTGCCAGTAGTTGGGGGACAGGGAACACTGAAGCTTTCTTT.

In this sample, this clone turned up a few times. The chain carries TRBV4-1 and TRBJ1-4; a possible D gene is TRBD1 (5 bases). The germline gives CDR1 MGHRA, CDR2 YSYEKL. The V end lost 3 bases, the J end lost 3 bases, and 8 bases lay between the germline ends. The CDR3 is made up of 14 amino acids. The CDR3 sequence: CASSQQGSNEKLFF. The CDR3 nucleotides read TGCGCCAGCAGCCAGCAGGGTTCTAATGAAAAACTGTTTTTT.

The chain carries TRBV6-1 and TRBJ2-2; D remains unclear. Trimming cost V 3 bases and J 3 bases, with 8 bases left between them. Germline CDR1 MNHNS, CDR2 SASEGT. This CDR3 contains 14 residues. Here the CDR3 reads CASSDSFDTGELFF. CDR3 DNA sequence: TGTGCCAGCAGTGACAGTTTTGACACCGGGGAGCTGTTTTTT.

V is TRBV6-2 or TRBV6-3 and J is TRBJ1-2; tentative D call: TRBD1 (5 bases). The CDR3 contains 14 residues. Trimming stripped 5 bases from V and 7 bases from J, with 17 bases between. Germline assignment: CDR1 MNHEY and CDR2 SVGEGT. The CDR3 DNA is TGTGCCAGCAGTCACAGGCCCAGGGCCACTGGCTACACCTTC. Translated, it gives CASSHRPRATGYTF.

The rearrangement uses TRBV4-1 and TRBJ1-6, with D possibly being TRBD1 (6 bases). V lost 6 bases, J lost 5 bases, and 11 bases lay in between. The CDR3 extends over 14 amino acids. The germline V gene encodes CDR1 MGHRA and CDR2 YSYEKL. CDR3 in DNA: TGCGCCAGCAGTTCCGACAGGCATAATTCACCCCTCCACTTT. Its protein product is CASSSDRHNSPLHF.

J is TRBJ1-6 and V is TRBV7-2; D might be TRBD1 (5 bases). Germline loops: CDR1 SGHTA, CDR2 FQGNSA. Trimming pared 5 bases from V and 7 bases from J, leaving 18 bases between. This CDR3 region has 16 residues. CDR3 sequence (DNA): TGTGCCAGCAGCATGGGGGGGGGACCAAAAAATTCACCCCTCCACTTT. Translation: CASSMGGGPKNSPLHF.

This chain uses TRBV12-3 or TRBV12-4 with TRBJ2-7; D not resolved. The CDR3 consists of 11 residues. Trimming pared 7 bases from V and 4 bases from J, leaving 8 bases between. DNA for the CDR3: TGTGCCAGCATGGCAGTATACGAGCAGTACTTC. It encodes CASMAVYEQYF.

The chain joins TRBV19 to TRBJ2-1; D possibly corresponds to TRBD1 (6 bases). With 4 bases removed from V and 9 bases from J, the gap between germline ends came to 10 bases. The CDR3 contains 12 residues. The germline V gene has CDR1 LNHDA and CDR2 SQIVND (reference sequence). CDR3 sequence: CASSTGVGEQFF. CDR3 DNA: TGTGCCAGTAGTACAGGGGTGGGTGAGCAGTTCTTC. The complete variable domain, with remaining parts taken from reference TRBV19 and TRBJ2-1, reads DGGITQSPKYLFRKEGQNVTLSCEQNLNHDAMYWYRQDPGQGLRLIYYSQIVNDFQKGDIAEGYSVSREKKESFPLTVTSAQKNPTAFYLCASSTGVGEQFFGPGTRLTVL.

The chain combines TRBV4-1 with TRBJ1-5; D not resolved. The V gene lost 0 bases and the J gene lost 0 bases, with 18 bases spanning the gap. This CDR3 is 19 amino acids long. Germline V gene data show CDR1 as MGHRA and CDR2 as YSYEKL. CDR3 in amino acids: CASSQEPWSDLYSNQPQHF. The CDR3 DNA sequence: TGCGCCAGCAGCCAAGAGCCCTGGAGCGATCTTTATAGCAATCAGCCCCAGCATTTT.

The chain joins TRBV7-8 to TRBJ1-5; no definite D call. Germline assignment: CDR1 SGHVS and CDR2 FQNEAQ. CDR3 length: 15 residues. Trimming took 0 bases from V and 0 from J, leaving 6 bases between them. CDR3 in amino acids: CASSLASLSNQPQHF. CDR3 bases: TGTGCCAGCAGCTTAGCGAGCCTTAGCAATCAGCCCCAGCATTTT.

J is TRBJ2-7 and V is TRBV5-6, with TRBD1 matching over 9 bases. From germline, CDR1 is SGHDT and CDR2 YYEEEE. The CDR3 runs to 16 residues. V shed 3 bases, J shed 2 bases, and the junction held 9 bases outside the gene matches. The CDR3 here is CASSWSWDRATYEQYF. DNA for the CDR3: TGTGCCAGCAGCTGGAGCTGGGACAGGGCGACCTACGAGCAGTACTTC. Full variable domain (rest looked up from reference TRBV5-6 and TRBJ2-7): DAGVTQSPTHLIKTRGQQVTLRCSPKSGHDTVSWYQQALGQGPQFIFQYYEEEERQRGNFPDRFSGHQFPNYSSELNVNALLLGDSALYLCASSWSWDRATYEQYFGPGTRLTVT.

This clone was recorded a few times. The V gene is TRBV5-1, the J gene TRBJ1-1; tentative D call: TRBD1 (6 bases). Per germline, CDR1 SGHRS and CDR2 YFSETQ. This CDR3 is built from 14 residues. The V end lost 1 base, the J end lost 1 base, and 8 bases lay between the germline ends. DNA of the CDR3: TGCGCCAGCAGCTTGTACAGGGAGAACACTGAAGCTTTCTTT. It translates to CASSLYRENTEAFF.

The chain uses TRBV7-9 and TRBJ1-6, with D hard to call. Germline values: CDR1 SEHNR, CDR2 FQNEAQ (reference sequence). This CDR3 has 15 residues. V was cut by 1 base and J by 0 bases, with 4 bases left in between. CDR3 sequence reads: CASSLGSSYNSPLHF. In DNA form, the CDR3 reads TGTGCCAGCAGCTTAGGGAGCTCCTATAATTCACCCCTCCACTTT.

In this sample, this clone turned up once. CDR3 DNA sequence: TGTGCCAGCAGTTTCACAGGGGGGTACTATGGCTACACCTTC. Translating gives CASSFTGGYYGYTF. This chain connects TRBV27 to TRBJ1-2, with TRBD1 identical over 8 bases. The trim removed 3 bases at V and 3 bases at J, leaving 3 bases unmatched. The CDR3 runs to 14 residues. CDR1 and CDR2 (germline): MNHEY, SMNVEV (reference sequence).